Listed below are T cell receptor beta chains from one sample, sequenced in a study of long-term antiretroviral therapy in people with HIV. Generated by immunoSEQ multiplex PCR, the TCRdb table keeps only in-frame clones and is missing some. In the table there are about 12,000 clones, about 88% of which are singletons. Material: unsorted PBMCs, obtained 2.1 years after starting antiretroviral therapy. These receptor sequences come from a woman in her thirties or forties with HIV. Both conserved end residues are part of each CDR3. A D gene is named only where the DNA matches it firmly. The size field is filled for only some rows; it gives once, few, many or a size class.

D gene	V gene	J gene	clone size	CDR3 protein	CDR3 DNA
TRBD1	TRBV6-1	TRBJ1-3	NA	CASSARQGASGNTIYF	TGTGCCAGCAGTGCTCGACAGGGGGCTTCTGGAAACACCATATATTTT
NA	TRBV4-3	TRBJ2-2	NA	CASSRDWGVGTGELFF	TGCGCCAGCAGCCGGGATTGGGGGGTCGGCACCGGGGAGCTGTTTTTT
TRBD1	TRBV6-1	TRBJ1-5	NA	CASSWTGREQPQHF	TGTGCCAGCTCCTGGACAGGAAGGGAGCAGCCCCAGCATTTT
NA	TRBV6-1	TRBJ1-3	NA	CASSEARISGNTIYF	TGTGCCAGCAGTGAAGCCCGGATCTCTGGAAACACCATATATTTT
NA	TRBV2	TRBJ1-2	NA	CASSELHLANYGYTF	TGTGCCAGCAGTGAGTTGCATCTAGCTAACTATGGCTACACCTTC
TRBD1	TRBV10-1	TRBJ2-1	few	CASSESGQGDEQFF	TGCGCCAGCAGTGAGTCGGGACAGGGCGATGAGCAGTTCTTC
TRBD2	TRBV6-5	TRBJ2-3	NA	CASSYASGSGTDTQYF	TGTGCCAGCAGTTACGCTAGCGGGTCAGGCACAGATACGCAGTATTTT
TRBD1	TRBV27	TRBJ2-7	NA	CASRNTGAEQYF	TGTGCCAGCAGAAACACAGGGGCCGAGCAGTACTTC
NA	TRBV29-1	TRBJ1-5	NA	CSVGEGSGNQPQHF	TGCAGCGTTGGGGAGGGGAGCGGCAATCAGCCCCAGCATTTT
NA	TRBV2	TRBJ1-2	NA	CASSEFLTYTF	TGTGCCAGCAGTGAATTCCTCACCTACACCTTC
NA	TRBV4-1	TRBJ2-7	once	CASSQVDQSTYEQYF	TGCGCCAGCAGCCAAGTCGACCAATCAACCTACGAGCAGTACTTC
TRBD1	TRBV6-6	TRBJ2-7	NA	CASRPGGAGEYEQYF	TGTGCCAGCAGGCCAGGGGGAGCAGGAGAATACGAGCAGTACTTC
NA	TRBV7-6	TRBJ2-2	NA	CASSLSPVNTGELFF	TGTGCCAGCAGCTTGAGCCCCGTGAACACCGGGGAGCTGTTTTTT
NA	TRBV7-9	TRBJ2-5	NA	CASSFEKETQYF	TGTGCCAGCAGCTTTGAAAAAGAGACCCAGTACTTC
TRBD2	TRBV4-3	TRBJ2-1	few	CASSQPSGGINEQFF	TGCGCCAGCAGCCAACCTAGCGGGGGGATTAATGAGCAGTTCTTC
NA	TRBV9	TRBJ2-3	NA	CASSVGQDTQYF	TGTGCCAGCAGCGTGGGACAAGATACGCAGTATTTT
NA	TRBV7-8	TRBJ2-5	NA	CASSLFGGWQETQYF	TGTGCCAGCAGCTTATTTGGGGGTTGGCAAGAGACCCAGTACTTC
TRBD1	TRBV10-3	TRBJ1-2	NA	CAISEPGAGGNYGYTF	TGTGCCATCAGTGAGCCCGGGGCAGGGGGGAACTATGGCTACACCTTC
NA	TRBV7-9	TRBJ1-2	NA	CASSLGGSGRGTGYTF	TGTGCCAGCAGCCTAGGAGGGTCAGGCCGCGGGACAGGCTACACCTTC
TRBD1	TRBV6-1	TRBJ2-1	once	CASSAGTGYNEQFF	TGTGCCAGCAGTGCCGGGACAGGGTACAATGAGCAGTTCTTC
NA	TRBV6-5	TRBJ1-6	NA	CASSYGKTGIHSPLHF	TGTGCCAGCAGTTACGGGAAGACAGGAATCCATTCACCCCTCCACTTT
TRBD1	TRBV30	TRBJ1-2	NA	CAWRSQGAPNYGYTF	TGTGCCTGGAGGAGCCAGGGGGCACCCAACTATGGCTACACCTTC
NA	TRBV18	TRBJ1-4	NA	CASSPNSISTNEKLFF	TGTGCCAGCTCACCGAATTCGATTTCAACTAATGAAAAACTGTTTTTT
NA	TRBV18	TRBJ2-3	NA	CASSPSTRGDTQYF	TGTGCCAGCTCACCTTCAACTCGAGGGGATACGCAGTATTTT
NA	TRBV10-3	TRBJ2-5	NA	CAISESQAETQYF	TGTGCCATCAGTGAGTCTCAAGCGGAGACCCAGTACTTC
TRBD1	TRBV2	TRBJ1-2	NA	CASSQMKQGANGYTF	TGTGCCAGCAGCCAAATGAAGCAGGGGGCGAATGGCTACACCTTC
TRBD1	TRBV5-1	TRBJ2-1	NA	CASSLRTGVQDNEQFF	TGCGCCAGCAGCTTGAGGACAGGGGTTCAGGACAATGAGCAGTTCTTC
NA	TRBV5-4	TRBJ2-3	NA	CASSLAWDRSTDTQYF	TGTGCCAGCAGCTTGGCCTGGGACCGAAGCACAGATACGCAGTATTTT
TRBD2	TRBV30	TRBJ2-1	NA	CAWRGAGTTKFF	TGTGCCTGGAGAGGGGCCGGGACTACAAAGTTCTTC
NA	TRBV6-6	TRBJ2-7	NA	CASSYISGEQYF	TGTGCCAGCAGTTATATTTCTGGCGAGCAGTACTTC
NA	TRBV10-3	TRBJ2-7	NA	CAISASYEQYF	TGTGCCATCAGTGCTTCCTACGAGCAGTACTTC